The 18 T cell receptor beta chains below come from one sample, sequenced in a study of Graves' ophthalmopathy and Graves' hyperthyroidism. Amplification of TCR beta CDR3 regions used RNA transcripts. RT-PCR was first run with HTBI primers, then multiplex PCR in a second round. TCRdb analysed the multiplex PCR reads with MiXCR anew, one entry per CDR3 protein. The repertoire includes 450,000 to 600,000 distinct CDR3 sequences, about 35% of them detected once, and 4% to 5% sits in the top ten. The specimen was peripheral blood or thyroid tissue (not recorded which). These receptor sequences come from an adult man with Graves' hyperthyroidism.

There are a few counts of this clonotype. The genes are TRBV25-1 and TRBJ1-2; 7 bases map to TRBD1. Germline CDR1 reads MGHDK; CDR2 reads SYGVNS. V gave up 3 bases and J gave up 2 bases; unmatched junction bases: 18. This CDR3 spans 19 amino acids. The CDR3 DNA is TGTGCCAGCAGTGACCCCTCCCGGACAGGCCACTCCGGAAACTATGGCTACACCTTC. Its translation: CASSDPSRTGHSGNYGYTF.

The CDR3 sequence: CASSAEPQHF. CDR3 nucleotide sequence: TGTGCCAGCAGCGCGGAGCCCCAGCATTTT. V gene TRBV9 combines with J gene TRBJ1-5, with D unclear. The CDR3 spans 10 residues. The V and J ends lost 3 bases and 8 bases respectively, with 3 bases between them. Germline CDR1 SGDLS, CDR2 YYNGEE.

This clonotype was detected once. The chain uses TRBV27 and TRBJ2-7, with D perhaps matching TRBD1 (6 bases). From germline, CDR1 is MNHEY and CDR2 SMNVEV (reference sequence). V gave up 6 bases and J gave up 7 bases, with 10 bases separating them. This CDR3 has 11 residues. CDR3 DNA sequence: TGTGCCAGCAGGGGGGCCCCGGAGCAGTACTTC. Translation: CASRGAPEQYF.

Turning to this clonotype: This sequence may be a read error, since a much larger clone differs from it by one base. The chain carries TRBV20-1 and TRBJ2-5; D may be TRBD1 (5 bases). The germline V gene has CDR1 DFQATT and CDR2 SNEGSKA (reference sequence). The CDR3 runs 15 residues. Trimming took 0 bases from V and 3 from J, leaving 14 bases between them. In DNA form, the CDR3 reads TGCAGTGCTAGAGATACCAGGGCCATCAAAGAGACCCAGTACTTC. Translating it yields CSARDTRAIKETQYF.

The table lists this clonotype with many counts. V and J are TRBV4-1 and TRBJ2-2, with D hard to call. CDR1 is MGHRA and CDR2 is YSYEKL in the germline V gene. The length of the CDR3 is 13 residues. The V and J ends lost 3 bases and 1 base respectively, with 3 bases between them. The CDR3 loop reads CASSHMNTGELFF. As DNA, the CDR3 is TGCGCCAGCAGCCATATGAACACCGGGGAGCTGTTTTTT.

The chain recombines TRBV24-1 with TRBJ2-5, with 10 bases that match TRBD1. The CDR3 totals 18 residues. Germline lookup yields CDR1 KGHDR and CDR2 SFDVKD. The V gene end was trimmed by 6 bases and the J gene end by 2 bases; junction bases not matched to a gene: 14. Here the CDR3 DNA reads TGTGCCACCAGTTCTACTGTCCGGGACAGGGGCGGGCAAGAGACCCAGTACTTC. This translates into CATSSTVRDRGGQETQYF.

Here the CDR3 reads CASSGPTGNNSPLHF. CDR3 in DNA: TGTGCCAGCAGCGGACCGACAGGGAACAATTCACCCCTCCACTTT. The rearrangement uses TRBV5-5 and TRBJ1-6, with 7 bases aligning to TRBD1. Germline V gene sequence: CDR1 SGHKS, CDR2 YYEKEE (reference sequence). V lost 4 bases and J lost 7; bases outside the gene matches: 8. CDR3 length: 15 residues.

The chain recombines TRBV9 with TRBJ1-2; D might be TRBD1 (5 bases). The V gene's germline CDR1 is SGDLS and CDR2 YYNGEE. Trimming left V 0 bases short and J 0 bases short, with 21 bases between. The CDR3 extends over 19 amino acids. CDR3 sequence (DNA): TGTGCCAGCAGCGTAGATTGGCGAGGACAAGGCCCATCTAACTATGGCTACACCTTC. Translating gives CASSVDWRGQGPSNYGYTF.

This clonotype was counted between two and nine times. The chain joins TRBV5-1 to TRBJ1-1, with no clear D. The germline CDR1 and CDR2 sequences are SGHRS and YFSETQ. The CDR3 totals 13 residues. Deletions cut 6 bases from V and 0 bases from J, with 9 bases between. This CDR3 is CASKLELNTEAFF. The DNA of the CDR3 is TGCGCCAGCAAACTAGAACTGAACACTGAAGCTTTCTTT.

The sample holds many counts of this clonotype. The chain has TRBV20-1 and TRBJ1-3; no clear D. The V end was cut by 5 bases, the J end by 0 bases, with 5 bases between. CDR3 length: 12 residues. Germline CDR1 DFQATT, CDR2 SNEGSKA (reference sequence). CDR3 sequence reads: CSALHSGNTIYF. As DNA, the CDR3 is TGCAGTGCTCTCCACTCTGGAAACACCATATATTTT.

The chain couples TRBV24-1 to TRBJ2-3, with TRBD2 matching 11 bases. This CDR3 comprises 16 residues. V lost 3 bases and J lost 4; bases outside the gene matches: 5. Germline V gene lookup returns CDR1 KGHDR and CDR2 SFDVKD. For the CDR3, the DNA is TGTGCCACCAGTGATACAACTAGCGGGAGCGCAGATACGCAGTATTTT. It yields the protein CATSDTTSGSADTQYF.

The V and J genes are TRBV29-1 and TRBJ2-1, with 10 bases aligning to TRBD1. V dropped 3 bases and J dropped 7; count of bases not matched to a gene: 3. The CDR3 has 13 residues. CDR1 SQVTM and CDR2 ANQGSEA come from the germline V gene. CDR3 coding DNA: TGCAGCGTTGAGGACAGGGGGTGGAATGAGCAGTTCTTC. Its protein is CSVEDRGWNEQFF.

There are many counts of this clonotype. The chain couples TRBV7-8 to TRBJ1-2; the D gene is possibly TRBD1 (6 bases). CDR3 length: 16 amino acids. Germline assignment: CDR1 SGHVS and CDR2 FQNEAQ. Trimming shortened V by 5 bases and J by 1 base, and 17 bases separated the two germline ends. The CDR3 region is CASSSSAGDLNYGYTF. In DNA, the CDR3 is TGTGCCAGCAGCAGTTCCGCAGGGGACCTTAACTATGGCTACACCTTC.

CDR3 coding DNA: TGCAGCGTTGAATTCACCGACAGGGGGGACTACGAGCAGTACTTC. It specifies CSVEFTDRGDYEQYF. The J gene is TRBJ2-7, the V gene TRBV29-1; 9 bases match TRBD1. The CDR3 runs 15 residues. V lost 2 bases, J lost 3 bases, and 8 bases stayed unmatched. Germline values: CDR1 SQVTM, CDR2 ANQGSEA.

In its sample, this clonotype was seen many times. The rearrangement uses TRBV5-1 and TRBJ2-7, with 7 bases that match TRBD1. V gave up 4 bases and J gave up 7 bases; unmatched junction bases: 14. CDR3 length equals 15 residues. Germline values: CDR1 SGHRS, CDR2 YFSETQ. CDR3 protein: CASSTRQGPLGEQYF. In nucleotides, the CDR3 is TGCGCCAGCAGCACACGACAGGGCCCATTGGGGGAGCAGTACTTC.

This clonotype occurred a few times. The chain is built from TRBV7-2 and TRBJ1-1, with 8 bases lining up with TRBD1. The germline CDR1 and CDR2 sequences are SGHTA and FQGNSA. This CDR3 is 13 amino acids long. Unmatched junction bases numbered 7, after V lost 6 bases and J lost 7 bases. The CDR3 here is CASSPQGAGEAFF. Here the CDR3 DNA reads TGTGCCAGCAGTCCTCAGGGGGCAGGTGAAGCTTTCTTT.

This clonotype came up many times. CDR3 region: CASTGAPRGGELFF. For the CDR3, the DNA is TGTGCCAGCACCGGAGCACCCCGGGGCGGGGAGCTGTTTTTT. The chain carries TRBV12-3 or TRBV12-4 and TRBJ2-2, with D possibly being TRBD2 (5 bases). Trimming took 7 bases from V and 7 from J, leaving 16 bases between them. The CDR3 has 14 amino acids.

This chain joins TRBV10-3 and TRBJ1-1; the D gene is possibly TRBD1 (5 bases). This CDR3 spans 11 amino acids. Trimming removed 6 bases at V and 10 bases at J, with 12 bases between. Germline CDR1 is ENHRY and CDR2 is SYGVKD. The CDR3 is CAIRIDSGAFF. The CDR3 DNA sequence: TGTGCCATCAGGATCGACAGCGGAGCTTTCTTT.